The entry below gives a single T cell receptor beta chain sequence along with its context. Its antigen is unidentified. These data come from a study of shared clonotypes between healthy human individuals. Overall study results and limits: Sampling used blood alone; tissue repertoires probably differ.

Germline CDR1 SGHRS, CDR2 YFSETQ. Losses at the gene ends were 4 bases for V and 10 bases for J; bases not matched to a gene: 15. CDR3 size: 16 residues. Sequencing used immunoSEQ multiplex PCR; TCRdb keeps in-frame clones, though not all of them. Among roughly 660,000 clones listed, around 91% were seen once. The gene calls are TRBV5-1 and TRBJ1-4, with TRBD1 identical over 8 bases. The sequenced sample consisted of memory CD8+ T cells from PBMCs. Subset of the sample: CD45RO+ cells pooled with CCR7-negative TemRA cells. This TCR came from a young man in good health. Some clones in this sample may be carry-over from other donors' samples. CDR3 residues: CASSEGQGRRIGKLFF. CDR3 nucleotides: TGCGCCAGCAGCGAAGGACAGGGACGGAGAATTGGAAAACTGTTTTTT.